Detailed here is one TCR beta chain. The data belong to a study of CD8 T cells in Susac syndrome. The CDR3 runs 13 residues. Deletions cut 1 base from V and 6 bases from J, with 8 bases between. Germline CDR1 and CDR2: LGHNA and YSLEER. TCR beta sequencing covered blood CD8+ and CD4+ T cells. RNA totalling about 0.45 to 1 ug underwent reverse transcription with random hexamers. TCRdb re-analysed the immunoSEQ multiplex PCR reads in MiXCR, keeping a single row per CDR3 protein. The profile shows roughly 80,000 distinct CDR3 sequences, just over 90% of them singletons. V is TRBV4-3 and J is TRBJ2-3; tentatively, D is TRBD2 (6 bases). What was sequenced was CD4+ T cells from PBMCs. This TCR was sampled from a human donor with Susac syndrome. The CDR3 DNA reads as TGCGCCAGCAGCCAAGCGGGGGTTGATACGCAGTATTTT. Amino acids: CASSQAGVDTQYF.